A selection of T cell receptor beta chains follows, all from one sample in a study of T cells in Graves' hyperthyroidism and ophthalmopathy. MiXCR was run by TCRdb on the multiplex PCR reads, yielding one entry per CDR3 protein. The table includes hundreds of thousands of distinct CDR3 sequences, roughly 15% detected once. The specimen sequenced was blood. The receptor set was obtained from a woman in her thirties with Graves' hyperthyroidism. CDR3s include the opening cysteine and the closing phenylalanine or tryptophan. A D gene is named only where the DNA matches it firmly. A row's size may be missing; if present it is once, few, many or a size class.

>TRBJ2-1|-|-|TRBV25-1
TGTGCCAGCAGTAAGGGGAGGAGCTACGAGCAGTTCTTC
CASSKGRSYEQFF
>TRBJ2-1|-|-|TRBV24-1
TGTGCCACCAGTGATTTTACGACAGGCCAACATGAGCAGTTCTTC
CATSDFTTGQHEQFF
>TRBJ1-1|-|many|TRBV10-3
TGTGCCATCCATCCGGGGGAGGGGTTGAGCACTGAAGCTTTCTTT
CAIHPGEGLSTEAFF
>TRBJ1-3|-|-|TRBV7-9
TGTGCCAGCAGCTTAGTTCCGGGAAACACCATATATTTT
CASSLVPGNTIYF
>TRBJ1-1|TRBD1|many|TRBV11-3
TGTGCCAGCAGCTTAAGCCGCTACTCGGGACAGCCGGGCACTGAAGCTTTCTTT
CASSLSRYSGQPGTEAFF
>TRBJ2-3|TRBD2|many|TRBV15
TGTGCCACCAGCAGAGTTAGCGGGAGCCTCACAGATACGCAGTATTTT
CATSRVSGSLTDTQYF
>TRBJ2-2|-|-|TRBV27
TGTGCCAGCAGTTACATTGGCGCGGAGAACACCGGGGAGCTGTTTTTT
CASSYIGAENTGELFF
>TRBJ2-1|-|many|TRBV18
TGTGCCAGCTCATACCTCGATGAGCAGTTCTTC
CASSYLDEQFF
>TRBJ2-1|-|-|TRBV20-1
TGCAGTGCTTCTTCTCACGGGCCCCGTGGGGAGCAGTTCTTC
CSASSHGPRGEQFF
>TRBJ1-5|-|many|TRBV3-1
TGTGCCAGCAGTCAGGGCAATCAGCCCCAGCATTTT
CASSQGNQPQHF
>TRBJ2-5|-|many|TRBV28
TGTGCCAGCAGTTTAGGGTCTAGAGGCCAAGAGACCCAGTACTTC
CASSLGSRGQETQYF
>TRBJ2-1|TRBD1|-|TRBV20-1
TGCAGTGCTCCCATGAAGTACCGGGACAGGGTAACAGATGAGCAGTTCTTC
CSAPMKYRDRVTDEQFF
>TRBJ1-1|-|-|TRBV29-1
TGCAGCGGCATCAAGGGGAACACTGAAGCTTTCTTT
CSGIKGNTEAFF
>TRBJ2-3|-|many|TRBV20-1
TGCAGTGCTGCCCTGAGGGGAGTGGGAGATACGCAGTATTTT
CSAALRGVGDTQYF
>TRBJ1-1|-|many|TRBV12-5
TGTGCTAGTGGTTTGGACCGCTCCGGGGATGTGGGGATGAACACTGAAGCTTTCTTT
CASGLDRSGDVGMNTEAFF
>TRBJ2-1|TRBD2|many|TRBV27
TGTGCCAGCAGTCCCCTCGGCGGGAGGGCCGTTACTGAGCAGTTCTTC
CASSPLGGRAVTEQFF
>TRBJ2-5|-|many|TRBV11-2
TGTGCCAGCAGCTTAGGGGGGCTAGAGACCCAGTACTTC
CASSLGGLETQYF
>TRBJ2-2|-|many|TRBV5-1
TGCGCCAGCAGCTTGGACCTAGGAGCCGGGGAGCTGTTTTTT
CASSLDLGAGELFF
>TRBJ2-7|TRBD2|few|TRBV7-9
TGTGCCAGCAGCCAAGATAATTCGGCTAGCGGGAGTTACGAGCAGTACTTC
CASSQDNSASGSYEQYF
>TRBJ2-5|-|many|TRBV2
TGTGCCAGCACGCGGGGGCTCCAAGAGACCCAGTACTTC
CASTRGLQETQYF
>TRBJ2-7|-|many|TRBV20-1
TGCAGTGCTGCATTCGGGGGAAGCTCCTACGAGCAGTACTTC
CSAAFGGSSYEQYF
>TRBJ2-7|-|-|TRBV6-5
TGTGCCAGCAGTTACGAGGGGCTAGGGTCCTACGAGCAGTACTTC
CASSYEGLGSYEQYF
>TRBJ1-2|-|many|TRBV30
TGTGCCTGGAGTGTAGGCGGTTATGGCTACACCTTC
CAWSVGGYGYTF
>TRBJ2-6|TRBD1|few|TRBV7-3
TGTGCCAGCAGCCCCCATCTGGGACAGGGGATCTCTGGGGCCAACGTCCTGACTTTC
CASSPHLGQGISGANVLTF
>TRBJ2-5|TRBD2|-|TRBV11-3
TGTGCCAGCAGCCCAACCCAACTAGCGGGATCAGAGACCCAGTACTTC
CASSPTQLAGSETQYF
>TRBJ1-5|-|many|TRBV7-2
TGTGCCAGCAGCCAACAGGGTAGCAATCAGCCCCAGCATTTT
CASSQQGSNQPQHF